This T cell receptor beta chain was observed in a study of shared clonotypes between healthy human individuals. In the study's own analysis: Junction-only sequences produced by ImmunoSEQ had no quality scores, so filtering differed. The method was immunoSEQ multiplex PCR; TCRdb's version includes in-frame clones alone and lacks a portion of them. V and J calls and clone size follow that table, whereas D and trimming were derived from the DNA. The sample carries 950,000 to 1,300,000 clones, about 75% recorded once. Germline CDR1 SGHTA, CDR2 FQGTGA. The CDR3 totals 12 residues. V gave up 8 bases and J gave up 8 bases; unmatched junction bases: 6.

The chain uses TRBV7-3 and TRBJ2-1; 7 bases line up with TRBD1. Sequencing was done on a sample of memory CD4+ T cells sorted from blood. Subset in this sample: CD45RA-negative fraction. The TCR sequence derives from a man younger than 30 in good health. CDR3 amino acids: CASSNRGHEQFF. The CDR3 nucleotides are TGTGCCAGCTCTAACAGGGGCCATGAGCAGTTCTTC.